These 7 T cell receptor beta chains originate from one sample sequenced in a study of T cell responses to AZD1222 COVID-19 vaccine. Sequenced by immunoSEQ multiplex PCR; TCRdb stores in-frame clones only, minus some. The data contain approximately 100,000 clones, roughly 91% of them seen just once; the ten biggest clones take up roughly 17%. The specimen comprised peripheral blood, sampled on day 0 of AZD1222 vaccination. The source of these receptors is an adult in good health.

V is TRBV29-1 and J is TRBJ1-1; 10 nucleotides align to TRBD1. Trimming removed 5 bases from V and 3 bases from J; junction bases left unmatched: 12. The CDR3 length is 16 residues. Germline V lookup: CDR1 SQVTM, CDR2 ANQGSEA. CDR3 amino acids: CSVLGGQGRRDTEAFF. CDR3 coding DNA: TGCAGCGTTCTTGGGGGACAGGGGAGACGAGACACTGAAGCTTTCTTT.

The chain uses TRBV5-1 and TRBJ2-7, with D tentatively TRBD1 (6 bases). Looked up from germline, CDR1 is SGHRS and CDR2 is YFSETQ. This CDR3 spans 12 amino acids. V gave up 4 bases and J gave up 6 bases, with 11 bases separating them. CDR3 residues: CASSTTGPEQYF. The CDR3 DNA reads as TGCGCCAGCAGCACCACAGGGCCCGAGCAGTACTTC.

The chain joins TRBV6-5 to TRBJ2-7; maybe TRBD2 (5 bases). Deletions cut 5 bases from V and 1 base from J, with 12 bases between. The CDR3 has 14 amino acids. The germline gives CDR1 MNHEY, CDR2 SVGAGI. The CDR3 spells CASSTMDWSYEQYF. The CDR3 nucleotides read TGTGCCAGCAGTACAATGGACTGGTCCTACGAGCAGTACTTC.

This chain connects TRBV4-2 to TRBJ2-2, with D perhaps matching TRBD1 (5 bases). The CDR3 loop spans 16 amino acids. Germline V CDR1 and CDR2: LGHNA, YNFKEQ. Trimming removed 1 base from V and 0 bases from J, with 9 bases in between. The CDR3: CASSQVGRANTGELFF. CDR3 nucleotides: TGTGCCAGCAGCCAAGTGGGCAGGGCGAACACCGGGGAGCTGTTTTTT.

The chain recombines TRBV4-1 with TRBJ2-5; D gene ambiguous. Germline-derived CDR1 and CDR2 are MGHRA and YSYEKL. Trimming cost V 4 bases and J 1 base, with 10 bases left between them. The CDR3 consists of 14 residues. Here the CDR3 reads CASSPKSGQETQYF. In DNA, the CDR3 is TGCGCCAGCAGCCCCAAATCGGGCCAAGAGACCCAGTACTTC.

The gene calls are TRBV7-9 and TRBJ2-1; 8 nucleotides line up with TRBD2. V trimming: 5 bases; J trimming: 3 bases; junction bases outside the gene matches: 6. The CDR3 extends over 15 amino acids. Germline assignment: CDR1 SEHNR and CDR2 FQNEAQ (reference sequence). DNA for the CDR3: TGTGCCAGCAGCCTCGCCGGGACTAGCTACAATGAGCAGTTCTTC. This codes for CASSLAGTSYNEQFF.

The rearrangement joins TRBV27 to TRBJ2-7; either TRBD1 or TRBD2 may supply D (5 bases each). This CDR3 spans 12 amino acids. The V gene's germline CDR1 is MNHEY and CDR2 SMNVEV (reference sequence). The V end lost 5 bases, the J end lost 5 bases, and 10 bases lay between the germline ends. CDR3 nucleotide sequence: TGTGCCAGCAGTGGGGGTTCGGACGAGCAGTACTTC. Residues: CASSGGSDEQYF.